Sequencing of this T cell receptor (beta chain) was carried out in a study of cytomegalovirus exposure and HLA in healthy donors (dated by TCRdb to the late 2010s). With respect to the entire study: In an earlier analysis of 587 of the donors, around 300 Gb of sequence data and 117 million unique TCR beta sequences from 180 million or so T cells were reported. Roughly 5 DR-DQ haplotypes were handled as single units for association and clustering, since linkage in the cohort was strong. The number of donors typed differed by locus, with 629-630 for A, B, C, DRB1 and DQB1, more than 500 for DQA1, over 600 for DPA1, and over 400 for DPB1. In an earlier analysis of 587 of the donors, high-throughput TCR beta sequencing was used to judge whether each TCR beta V gene segment behaved as functional or pseudogenic. A later analysis re-analyzed previously published TCR beta repertoires from 600 to 850 donors and added high-resolution HLA genotyping to study TCR occurrence patterns. Of the roughly 400 genotyped donors, approximately 83% fell in the genetic ancestry cluster associated with self-reported Caucasian donors. Every repertoire in the discovery cohort had been generated on one and the same sequencing platform. HLA typing included class I and class II loci at four-digit resolution. Along with the roughly 700-subject first cohort, a separate validation cohort of over a hundred different subjects was used. An early release covering about 600 HLA-typed donors comprised approximately 300 gigabases of sequencing data and approximately 80 million unique TCR sequences. Using immunosequencing, the study profiled T cell repertoires from 666 subjects and related those repertoires to cytomegalovirus serostatus. The study was designed to test whether signatures of past pathogen exposure could be identified by cataloging public T cell receptors. Rather than using new phenotypic data, the later analysis identified candidate immune exposures from TCR beta sequences and from how often those sequences occurred across donors. Donor age, sex, ethnicity and CMV serostatus were compiled alongside the repertoire data. To predict cytomegalovirus infection status, the study combined high-throughput TCR immunosequencing, statistical association of individual TCRs with disease status, and machine learning. Across about 380 genotyped donors of the cohort, an average of roughly 250,000 unique TCR beta nucleotide sequences per donor were sequenced, and approximately 17% of those sequences were non-productive. A later genetic analysis took genome-wide SNP genotypes for about three fifths of the roughly 670 donors and used that subset as a discovery cohort. Overall study outcomes, separate from this receptor: A cluster of highly shared sequence variants was judged likely to be a technical artifact of the sequencing pipeline. In a later analysis, HLA-associated TCR beta chains were found to be more clonally expanded and to have lower generation probabilities than equally common non-associated chains. Most TCR sequences were observed very rarely across donors, whereas some public TCRs were present in many individuals. In a later analysis, about 16,000 TCR beta sequences were associated with specific HLA alleles at a false discovery rate of 0.05. In the study, around 160 TCR beta chains were listed as associated with cytomegalovirus. Because some donors lacked HLA typing at each locus, the association tests relied only on the typed subset. A further reported finding was that TCR beta sequences accurately predicted the HLA-A and HLA-B alleles for most subjects in the first cohort. A later genetic analysis associated a missense DCLRE1C variant with V-gene and J-gene trimming of TCR beta chains, and an independent cohort replicated the association. According to a later analysis, TCR association rates differed among HLA loci, with DRB1 alleles showing the most associated TCRs and HLA-C alleles showing the fewest. An earlier analysis of around 500 of the donors showed that most TCR beta V segments appeared in productive rearrangements either about 87% or about 30% of the time, which broadly matched IMGT annotations. Only TCR beta chains were sequenced in this cohort, and the absence of alpha or paired-chain data limited detectable features. Because counts were too low, seventeen rarely observed V segments, including chromosome 9 orphons, were left out of the earlier analysis of 587 of the donors. According to a later analysis, most CMV-associated TCR beta chains appeared to be HLA-restricted, and the HLA associations seemed to be driven largely by CMV exposure. The presence/absence analyses assumed that sequencing depth was roughly uniform across donors, and that assumption may not be true. Because the 87-base-pair reads could not distinguish some IMGT-functional V segments, including TRBV6-2 and TRBV6-3, those segments were excluded. The classifier was reported to diagnose cytomegalovirus status with high specificity and sensitivity in both the original cohort and the validation cohort. A few of the identified cytomegalovirus-associated TCR beta chains were confirmed in vitro to be specific for cytomegalovirus antigens. In a later analysis, several top co-occurrence clusters were reported to appear linked to parvovirus B19, influenza, CMV and Epstein-Barr virus. Strong co-occurrence of HLA alleles, especially DR and DQ, made assigning TCR associations to individual alleles difficult. Correlated functional status among segregating V segments might reflect linkage disequilibrium, but an unknown experimental factor could not be ruled out. The only immune exposure information available for the cohort was CMV serostatus. The authors suggested that the approach could potentially be generalized to other disease states and immunological phenotypes. Compared with the roughly 670-donor mean, donors in an Asian-associated ancestry cluster had fewer N-insertions in productive TCRs, according to a later genetic analysis.

Preparation of the library involved the immunoSEQ multiplex PCR assay. The multiplex PCR relied on a mix of 60 forward primers for TCR Vbeta segments and 13 reverse primers for TCR Jbeta segments. A multiplex PCR assay on genomic DNA amplified the CDR3 region of rearranged TCR beta genes. The amplified TCR beta libraries were sequenced on the Illumina HiSeq System as 87-base-pair reads. The study's processing was this. A later analysis counted 75 million to 100 million unique TCR beta chains across the 500 to 850 repertoires, and some 12 million of these chains were shared by at least two donors. To remove PCR and sequencing errors, raw reads were error-corrected and collapsed into unique sequences using a nearest-neighbor algorithm that merged closely related sequences. Alignment of CDR3 sequences to IMGT reference sequences was used to assign V, D and J gene segments. For a sequence to be retained, a match of at least six nucleotides was required to both a V gene segment and a J gene segment. Rearrangements were called productive when the CDR3 lacked stop codons and stayed in frame with V and J; all others were non-productive. Following IMGT convention, CDR3 was defined as the stretch from the second conserved V-encoded cysteine up to the conserved J-encoded phenylalanine. Sequences without an unambiguous match to a single V gene segment were excluded from the earlier analysis of several hundred of the donors. An earlier analysis of about 600 of the donors called V segments functional above 56.7% productive rearrangements and segregating when the between-donor standard deviation exceeded 5%. A statistical classification framework was developed to diagnose cytomegalovirus status using the catalog of TCR beta chain sequences. In a later analysis, TCR nucleotide sequences were compared against IMGT/GENE-DB human TR gene sequences so that V and J genes could be assigned. The TCRdist pipeline was used in a later analysis to assign CDR3 sequences and most-parsimonious VDJ recombination scenarios. In a later analysis, each TCR beta chain was defined by its CDR3 amino acid sequence together with its V-gene family, and reads lacking a unique V-gene family were excluded. To address suspected cross-contamination and a sequencing artifact, a later analysis removed some 620 highly shared, low-generation-probability nucleotide sequences. A later analysis calculated a clonal expansion index for each public chain from normalized within-repertoire ranks of inferred template counts. In a later analysis, generation probabilities were computed using a VDJ recombination model fitted to out-of-frame rearrangements, and the results were checked against IGoR. In a later analysis, TCR-TCR, TCR-HLA and TCR-CMV co-occurrence was scored with hypergeometric tests, and a repertoire-size bias correction was applied to TCR pairs. False discovery rates were estimated in a later analysis by permuting HLA or CMV assignments 20 times. In a later analysis, co-occurring TCRs were grouped using DBSCAN, with TCRdist sequence similarity added in when clustering inside HLA-allele-positive subsets. Co-occurrence clustering excluded repertoires with fewer than 30,000 or more than 120,000 public chains, plus five with anomalous nucleotide sharing. Imported from immuneACCESS, the table was reduced by TCRdb to in-frame sequences with V and J called. These copies leave out some clones; in studies compared against another copy, an unresolved V gene accounts for under half, and the cause of the remainder is not known. That table supplies the V and J calls and clone size; D and trimming were determined from the DNA. This sample is represented by just over 150,000 clones; approximately 70% of them were singletons. Of the sample, 7% to 7.5% falls within the top ten clones.

Of note for this clone: Its antigen specificity is not known. No much larger clonotype is one base removed from it; base qualities were not supplied.

Reading the germline V gene gives CDR1 SGHTA and CDR2 FQGNSA. The CDR3, from cysteine to phenylalanine, totals 15 residues. Only the CDR3 part of the read is kept: 45 bases, read in frame from the first base. The trim is 8 bases for V and 4 bases for J, with a gap of 20 bases between the germline ends. The cohort consisted of fewer than 700 healthy bone marrow donors. At the time of sampling, every cohort member was nominally healthy, though immune exposures that went unrecorded were likely present. The donor tested CMV seropositive and was one of the 289 seropositive cohort members. Each donor provided a peripheral blood sample, and peripheral blood mononuclear cells were used for TCR beta sequencing. The Qiagen DNeasy Blood Extraction Kit was used to extract genomic DNA from the blood cell samples.

The chain is made from TRBV7-2 and TRBJ2-5; TRBD2 might be the D gene, on 6 matching bases. This receptor was identified in a man aged 40-49 years in good health and CMV-seropositive. Sequenced material: PBMCs. The sequence in DNA is TGTGCCAGCTCCCCGGGGGAAGGTCGGGGAGAGACCCAGTACTTC. Its protein reads: CASSPGEGRGETQYF.